The T cell receptor beta chain under discussion was sequenced for a study of identical twins (dated by TCRdb to about 2016). Turning to the overall study: To test whether fetal clonotypes persist, the study used deep sequencing on TCR alpha and beta repertoires from monozygotic twins, unrelated adults of various ages, and cord blood. To rule out contamination, replicate twin experiments were performed at different times with different library preparation protocols.

Relative to germline, V is 6 bases shorter and J is 3 bases shorter, with 13 bases between their ends. The CDR3 covers 14 residues, taking in both the cysteine and the phenylalanine. CDR3 DNA only is kept here, 42 bases in frame from base 1. CDR1 and CDR2 are drawn from the germline V gene: SGHRS, YFSETQ. Every donor was a healthy Caucasian. Three pairs of female monozygotic twins, all aged roughly 18 to 29 years, made up the twin cohort. Peripheral blood mononuclear cells were used as the source from which RNA for TCR libraries was isolated. Libraries came from 5' RACE. Sequenced on an Illumina HiSeq 2000. A universal primer binding site was introduced by template switching, and a unique molecular identifier was present in the final cDNA, enabling accurate counting of TCR cDNA molecules. Specific primers in the conserved constant-segment region were used to synthesize first-strand cDNA for the TCR alpha and beta chains. Each cDNA library was double barcoded, with a SMART-Mk sample barcode plus Illumina barcodes, to control for contamination. TruSeq adapter sequences along with Illumina sample barcodes were introduced in two successive PCR steps. Sequencing of the TCR alpha and beta cDNA libraries was done on the Illumina HiSeq platform using custom primers. The authors' analysis ran thus. MiGEC was used to process raw reads and extract unique molecular identifiers, and MiXCR was used to find CDR3 positions. Recombination models were inferred per individual with the repgenHMM and IGoR tools using an EM algorithm. Shared clonotypes were analyzed with the tcR package in R, and sharing was normalized by the product of cloneset sizes. Out-of-frame nonproductive sequences were analyzed to study raw recombination free of thymic and clonal selection effects. In TCRdb, the public reads were trimmed at Q25 with fastp and aligned with MiXCR, with productive beta chains retained. A single entry per CDR3 protein holds the most common genes and DNA from its merged rows. The V and J calls reflect TCRdb's pipeline rather than the authors' work. Within this sample are approximately 680,000 distinct CDR3 sequences, with around 7.5% of them counted one time only. The ten biggest clones cover about 1.5% of the sample.

In this sample, this clonotype turned up a few times. What antigen it recognizes has not been identified. Per-nucleotide qualities are absent, and no much larger clonotype sits a single base away. Results and caveats for the whole study, not just this receptor: Invariant T cells such as MAIT and iNKT could partly confound zero-insertion analyses, although diverse VJ usage argued against such confounding for most clonotypes. Because the same donors could not be followed over many years, the conclusions depended on cross-sectional statistical analysis. Abundant cord blood beta clonotypes carried fewer insertions; young adult naive repertoires showed a weaker similar trend, while memory repertoires showed none. Compared with coincidental sharing between unrelated individuals, an excess of low generation-probability sequences was observed among out-of-frame TCR alpha sequences shared between twins. Excess twin sharing in beta out-of-frame sequences was weaker because fewer shared sequences lowered the signal-to-noise ratio. In monozygotic twins, recombination models systematically underestimated out-of-frame TCR alpha sharing, but the models matched the sharing seen between unrelated individuals.

These sequences were also reported in another study, on yellow fever vaccine responses in identical twins. Per that second paper: The authors reported that the T cell response to vaccination in identical twins appeared partly convergent and partly personalized. In identical twins, the study followed T cell clones that responded to the vaccine with precision.

Sequences were obtained from PBMCs. This clonotype was obtained from a woman younger than 35 in good health. Here the chain combines TRBV5-1 and TRBJ2-1, and TRBD1 may be the D gene, going by 5 matching bases. The bases read TGCGCCAGCACATATGGGGCGGTCTACAATGAGCAGTTCTTC. This gives the protein CASTYGAVYNEQFF.